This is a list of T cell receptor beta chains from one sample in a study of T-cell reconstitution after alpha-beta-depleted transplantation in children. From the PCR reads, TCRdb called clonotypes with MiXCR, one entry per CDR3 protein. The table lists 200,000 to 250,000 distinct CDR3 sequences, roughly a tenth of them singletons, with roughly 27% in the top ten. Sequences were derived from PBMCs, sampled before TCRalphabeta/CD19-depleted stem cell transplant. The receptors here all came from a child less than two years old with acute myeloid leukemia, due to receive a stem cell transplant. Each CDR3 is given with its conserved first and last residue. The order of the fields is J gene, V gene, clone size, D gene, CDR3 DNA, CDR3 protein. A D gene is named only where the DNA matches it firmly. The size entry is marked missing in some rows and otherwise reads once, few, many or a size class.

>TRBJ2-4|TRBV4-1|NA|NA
TGCGCCAGCAGCCAAGGGAGAGTGGCGGGAATAGCCAAAAACATTCAGTACTTC
CASSQGRVAGIAKNIQYF
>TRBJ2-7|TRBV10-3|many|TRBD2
TGTGCCATCAGTGAACTAGCGGGAGGGTACGAGCAGTACTTC
CAISELAGGYEQYF
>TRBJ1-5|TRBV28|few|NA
TGTGCCAGCAGACAGCCGTCCTGGCAGCCCCAGCATTTT
CASRQPSWQPQHF
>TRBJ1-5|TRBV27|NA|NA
TGTGCCAGCAGTTTAGTCGGGGGATTGCGCAATCAGCCCCAGCATTTT
CASSLVGGLRNQPQHF
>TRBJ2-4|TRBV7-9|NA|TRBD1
TGTGCCAGCAGCTTTAAAGAAGGGACAGGGAATGTTCAGTACTTC
CASSFKEGTGNVQYF
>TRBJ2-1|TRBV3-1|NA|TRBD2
TGTGCCAGCAGCAAGCAGGTACTAGCGGGCCGCTACAATGAGCAGTTCTTC
CASSKQVLAGRYNEQFF
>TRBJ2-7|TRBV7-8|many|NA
TGTGCCAGCAGCTTAGCGCTCGGGGTGACCGAGCAGTACTTC
CASSLALGVTEQYF
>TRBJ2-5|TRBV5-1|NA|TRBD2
TGCGCCAGGGGCTTCAGGGCGGGAGAAGAGACCCAGTACTTC
CARGFRAGEETQYF
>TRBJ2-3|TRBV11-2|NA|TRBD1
TGTGCCAGCAGCTTACTTACAGGGGACACAGATACGCAGTATTTT
CASSLLTGDTDTQYF
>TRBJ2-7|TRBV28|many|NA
TGTGCCAGCAGTTTTAGGTTGATTAAAAACCGTGAGCAGTACTTC
CASSFRLIKNREQYF
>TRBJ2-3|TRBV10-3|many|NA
TGTGCCATCAGTGAGTCGGGGGAGAAGACGCGCACAGATACGCAGTATTTT
CAISESGEKTRTDTQYF
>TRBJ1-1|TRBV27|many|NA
TGTGCCAGCAGTCCACTCTTTACTGTTATGAACACTGAAGCTTTCTTT
CASSPLFTVMNTEAFF
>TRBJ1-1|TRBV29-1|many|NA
TGCAGCGCAAGAGTTTCCAGCCGGGGTGAAGCTTTCTTT
CSARVSSRGEAFF
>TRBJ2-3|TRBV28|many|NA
TGTGCCAGCAATGGAATAAATACGCAGTATTTT
CASNGINTQYF
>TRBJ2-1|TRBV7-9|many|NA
TGTGCCAGCAGCCCCCCCGGGAATGAGCAGTTCTTC
CASSPPGNEQFF
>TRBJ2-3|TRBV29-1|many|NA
TGCAGCGTTGAAGATCGGTTGGGGGGGGCCACAGATACGCAGTATTTT
CSVEDRLGGATDTQYF
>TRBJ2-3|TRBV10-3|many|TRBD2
TGTGCCATCAGACTAGCGGGAGGCACAGATACGCAGTATTTT
CAIRLAGGTDTQYF
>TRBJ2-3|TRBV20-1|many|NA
TGCAGTGCTAAGCAGGGACTGAATACGCAGTATTTT
CSAKQGLNTQYF
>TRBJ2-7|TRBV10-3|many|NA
TGTGCCGCTGATTCAGGGTACTACGAGCAGTACTTC
CAADSGYYEQYF
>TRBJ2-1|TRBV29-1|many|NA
TGCAGCGTTGATCATTCCTACAATGAGCAGTTCTTC
CSVDHSYNEQFF
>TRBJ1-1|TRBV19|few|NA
TGTGCCAGTCGGCGGTCGGGGACACGGTCGACTGAAGCTTTCTTT
CASRRSGTRSTEAFF
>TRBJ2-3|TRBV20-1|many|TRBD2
TGCAGTGCTAGACCTACTAGCGGGAGGGCCACAGATACGCAGTATTTT
CSARPTSGRATDTQYF
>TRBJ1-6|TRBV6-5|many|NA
TGTGCCAGCAGTTACGTGGGGTCTCGTTCACCCCTCCACTTT
CASSYVGSRSPLHF
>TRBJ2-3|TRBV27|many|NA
TGTGCCAGCAGTTTACGGACGGCTAGCACAGATACGCAGTATTTT
CASSLRTASTDTQYF
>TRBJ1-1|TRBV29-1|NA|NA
TGTAGGGGGACACACACTGAAGCTTTCTTT
CRGTHTEAFF
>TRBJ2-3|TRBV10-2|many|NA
TGCGCCAGTGCAGCGGTGGGCACAGATACGCAGTATTTT
CASAAVGTDTQYF
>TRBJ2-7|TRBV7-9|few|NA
TGTGCCAGCAGCTTATCTAGGGGCTACGAGCAGTACTTC
CASSLSRGYEQYF
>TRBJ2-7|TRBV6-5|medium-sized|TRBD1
TGTGCCAGCAGTTACGGGACAGGGGGCTACGAGCAGTACTTC
CASSYGTGGYEQYF
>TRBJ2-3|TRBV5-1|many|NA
TGCGCCAGCAGCCCCTTACAGGGCGGCACAGATACGCAGTATTTT
CASSPLQGGTDTQYF
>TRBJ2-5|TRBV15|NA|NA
TGTGCCACCAGCAGAGATCCGTACCAAGAGACCCAGTACTTC
CATSRDPYQETQYF
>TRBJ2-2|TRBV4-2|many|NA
TGTGCCAGCAGCCTAAGAGGACAAGTTACCGGGGAGCTGTTTTTT
CASSLRGQVTGELFF
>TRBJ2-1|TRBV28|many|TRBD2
TGTGCCAGCACTCTGGGGGGGATTAATGAGCAGTTCTTC
CASTLGGINEQFF
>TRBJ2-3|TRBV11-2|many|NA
TGTGCCAGCAGCTTAGCTCTCCTCACAGATACGCAGTATTTT
CASSLALLTDTQYF
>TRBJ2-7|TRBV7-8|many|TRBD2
TGTGCCAGCAGCTTAGCGACTATAGCGGGAGCTTACGAGCAGTACTTC
CASSLATIAGAYEQYF
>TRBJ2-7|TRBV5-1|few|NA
TGCGCCAGCAGCTTCACAGGGGCGGGGTCCTACGAGCAGTACTTC
CASSFTGAGSYEQYF
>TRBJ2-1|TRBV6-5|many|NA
TGTGCCAGCAGTCCGAAATGGGCCGTCTCCTACAATGAGCAGTTCTTC
CASSPKWAVSYNEQFF
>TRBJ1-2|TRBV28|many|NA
TGTGCCAGCAGTTTTAGGGGCGGCGGCTACACCTTC
CASSFRGGGYTF
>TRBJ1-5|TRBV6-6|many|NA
TGTGCCAGCAGTGCTCGAGTTAATCAGCCCCAGCATTTT
CASSARVNQPQHF
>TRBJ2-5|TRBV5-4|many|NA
TGTGCCAGCAGCTTTCGGGGGATGGAGACCCAGTACTTC
CASSFRGMETQYF
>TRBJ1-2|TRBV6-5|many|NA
TGTGCCAGCAGTTACACGGCGGACGGGGGTAATGGCTACACCTTC
CASSYTADGGNGYTF
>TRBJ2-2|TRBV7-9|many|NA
TGTGCCAGCAGCTTAGGGGTTCCCGGGGAGCTGTTTTTT
CASSLGVPGELFF
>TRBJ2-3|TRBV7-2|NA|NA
TGTGCCATCGGCCCCGGGCCTACCACAGATACGCAGTATTTT
CAIGPGPTTDTQYF
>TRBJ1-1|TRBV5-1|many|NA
TGCGCCAGCAGCTTGGCTTGGGGTCAGGGGACTGAAGCTTTCTTT
CASSLAWGQGTEAFF
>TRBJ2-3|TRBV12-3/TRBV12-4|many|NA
TGTGCCAGCGGGCCCGCAGATACGCAGTATTTT
CASGPADTQYF
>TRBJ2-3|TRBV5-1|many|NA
TGCGCCAGCAGCTTGGAAGGCGGGCTGCACAGAGATACGCAGTATTTT
CASSLEGGLHRDTQYF
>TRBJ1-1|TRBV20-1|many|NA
TGCAGTGCTCTCCCGGGCGCCAGGGCAAACACTGAAGCTTTCTTT
CSALPGARANTEAFF
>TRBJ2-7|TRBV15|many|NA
TGTGCCACCAGCAGAGCCCCCTCCTACGAGCAGTACTTC
CATSRAPSYEQYF
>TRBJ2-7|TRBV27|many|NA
TGTGCCAGCAGTTTATCTTGGGGGGGGCGTTTCGAGCAGTACTTC
CASSLSWGGRFEQYF
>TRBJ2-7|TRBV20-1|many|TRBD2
TGCAGTGCCCCCAGGGCGGGGGACTACGAGCAGTACTTC
CSAPRAGDYEQYF